A single sample is the source of the 32 T cell receptor beta chains below, sequenced in a study of tumor-infiltrating lymphocytes in primary liver carcinoma. Synthesis of TCR beta cDNA was carried out from about 500 ng total RNA with a constant-region primer. TCR beta libraries came from three nested multiplex PCR rounds using slightly modified ARM-PCR. With TRBV1-TRBV30 forward primers and a C-beta reverse primer, the first two PCR rounds were run for around 11 cycles each. MiXCR, run by TCRdb on the multiplex PCR reads, gives a single entry per CDR3 protein. The sample has nearly 200,000 distinct CDR3 sequences; about two thirds are singletons. Unsorted whole blood served as the source of blood RNA, and germline DNA was extracted as well. The sequenced sample consisted of peripheral blood. The receptor set was obtained from a woman aged 60-70 years with primary liver carcinoma and hepatitis B virus infection.

V usage is TRBV7-9 and J usage is TRBJ2-5; D remains unclear. This CDR3 spans 12 amino acids. Deletions cut 6 bases from V and 1 base from J, with 6 bases between. In germline, CDR1 is SEHNR, CDR2 FQNEAQ (reference sequence). CDR3 coding DNA: TGTGCCAGCAGTTGGGCCCAAGAGACCCAGTACTTC. This gives the protein CASSWAQETQYF. The full variable domain, in which reference TRBV7-9 and TRBJ2-5 provide the parts outside the CDR3, is DTGVSQNPRHKITKRGQNVTFRCDPISEHNRLYWYRQTLGQGPEFLTYFQNEAQLEKSRLLSDRFSAERPKGSFSTLEIQRTEQGDSAMYLCASSWAQETQYFGPGTRLLVL.

This clonotype was counted at least ten times. In DNA, the CDR3 is TGTGCCAGCAGGGAAGATGAGACCCAGTACTTC. Protein sequence: CASREDETQYF. This chain connects TRBV6-6 to TRBJ2-5; D uncertain. This CDR3 comprises 11 residues. V lost 6 bases and J 5 bases, leaving 7 bases between the germline ends. The V gene's germline CDR1 is MNHNY and CDR2 SVGAGI (reference sequence).

The V and J genes are TRBV10-1 and TRBJ2-3; TRBD2 agrees at 13 bases. Germline lookup yields CDR1 WNHNN and CDR2 SYGVQD (reference sequence). The CDR3 sequence is 15 residues long. Trimming at V came to 0 bases and at J to 7 bases, leaving 1 base not matched to a gene. Here the CDR3 reads CASSESGLAGNTQYF. The CDR3 DNA reads as TGCGCCAGCAGTGAGTCGGGACTAGCGGGAAATACGCAGTATTTT.

The chain uses TRBV11-3 and TRBJ2-5, with D perhaps matching TRBD2 (6 bases). V was cut by 5 bases and J by 5 bases, with 18 bases left in between. Germline CDR1 and CDR2: SGHNT and YENEEA. This CDR3 comprises 15 residues. The DNA for the CDR3 is TGTGCCAGCAGCCCCGGGACTGGGCGCATGGAGACCCAGTACTTC. Translated, it gives CASSPGTGRMETQYF.

Points on this clonotype: An end of the junction differs from the germline gene, which may be a read error. CDR3 nucleotide sequence: TGTCCCAGCAGCTCACGAGTAACCAATGAGCAGTTCTTC. Protein product: CPSSSRVTNEQFF. The chain links TRBV11-3 to TRBJ2-1; D not certain. Germline assignment: CDR1 SGHNT and CDR2 YENEEA. This CDR3 spans 13 amino acids.

The chain uses TRBV28 and TRBJ2-1, with 11 bases aligning to TRBD2. The CDR3 is 21 residues long. The V and J ends lost 10 bases and 5 bases, in that order; junction bases with no gene match: 28. The V gene's germline CDR1 is MDHEN and CDR2 SYDVKM. CDR3 region: CANSHPGVAGGSRFRNNEQFF. The CDR3 coding sequence is TGTGCCAACAGCCACCCGGGGGTAGCGGGAGGGTCCAGATTTCGCAACAATGAGCAGTTCTTC.

A word on this clonotype: The germline gene is not matched at one end of the junction; a read error may be the cause. The chain recombines TRBV7-8 with TRBJ2-7; tentative D call: TRBD1 (6 bases). Germline assignment: CDR1 SGHVS and CDR2 FQNEAQ. The CDR3 is 14 residues long. CDR3 nucleotide sequence: TGTGCCAGCAGCTTTAGGGACACCCTCTACGAGCACTACTTC. Its protein product is CASSFRDTLYEHYF.

This clonotype appeared a single time. This could be a read error, since a much larger clone is one nucleotide away. The conserved final phenylalanine or tryptophan is absent from the CDR3, which likely points to a read error. The chain couples TRBV6-6 to TRBJ2-7; D is uncertain. Germline loops: CDR1 MNHNY, CDR2 SVGAGI (reference sequence). The CDR3 has 13 amino acids. The ends were cut back, 4 bases at V and 3 bases at J, with 10 bases in the middle. CDR3 sequence (DNA): TGTGCCAGCAGTTCCCCGGACGGCTACGAGCAGTACTCC. Translated: CASSSPDGYEQYS.

The chain carries TRBV18 and TRBJ2-1, with a tentative D call TRBD2 (10 bases). CDR1 is KGHSH and CDR2 is LQKENI in the germline V gene. This CDR3 contains 19 residues. Trimming took off 2 bases at V and 4 bases at J, with 24 bases between the two ends. The CDR3 DNA follows: TGTGCCAGCTCACCAAGGGACAGGGTGACTAGCGGGTATTACAATGAGCAGTTCTTC. It yields the protein CASSPRDRVTSGYYNEQFF.

J is TRBJ1-1 and V is TRBV9; D is unresolved. Germline CDR1 reads SGDLS; CDR2 reads YYNGEE. The CDR3 loop spans 14 amino acids. V was cut by 5 bases and J by 5 bases, with 16 bases left in between. As DNA, the CDR3 is TGTGCCAGCAGAGCCGAGGTGTCGGGTACTGAAGCTTTCTTT. Its translation: CASRAEVSGTEAFF.

For this clonotype: Possible read error: a much larger clone is one base away. The chain links TRBV6-5 to TRBJ2-7, with 9 bases aligning to TRBD2. The CDR3 extends over 14 amino acids. The trim removed 6 bases at V and 6 bases at J, leaving 9 bases unmatched. CDR1 is MNHEY, CDR2 SVGAGI, per germline. This CDR3 is CASRYSSGTSEQYF. The DNA for the CDR3 is TGTGCCAGCAGGTATTCTAGCGGGACCAGCGAGCAGTACTTC.

Ten or more counts support this clonotype. The gene calls are TRBV12-3 or TRBV12-4 and TRBJ1-1; no firm D call. The CDR3 runs 11 residues. V lost 4 bases and J lost 2, with 2 bases in between. This chain's CDR3 is CASSSNTEAFF. The CDR3 DNA is TGTGCCAGCAGTTCAAACACTGAAGCTTTCTTT.

This clonotype has ten or more counts. J is TRBJ2-7 and V is TRBV4-2; 12 nucleotides line up with TRBD2. The CDR3 has 16 amino acids. J gave up 3 bases and V 1 base, and 4 bases lay outside the gene matches. Germline V gives CDR1 LGHNA, CDR2 YNFKEQ. In nucleotides, the CDR3 is TGTGCCAGCAGCCAAGGTCAGGGACTAGCGGGCTACGAGCAGTACTTC. This encodes CASSQGQGLAGYEQYF.

In regard to this clonotype: This clone may be a read error of a much larger clone one base away. This rearrangement joins TRBV5-6 to TRBJ1-2; weak D call: TRBD1 (6 bases). The length of the CDR3 is 14 residues. Germline V gene lookup returns CDR1 SGHDT and CDR2 YYEEEE. The DNA of the CDR3 is TGTACCAGCACCCTTACAGGGCTCGGCTATGGCTACACCTTC. This sequence encodes CTSTLTGLGYGYTF. The complete variable domain, with remaining parts taken from reference TRBV5-6 and TRBJ1-2, reads DAGVTQSPTHLIKTRGQQVTLRCSPKSGHDTVSWYQQALGQGPQFIFQYYEEEERQRGNFPDRFSGHQFPNYSSELNVNALLLGDSALYLCTSTLTGLGYGYTFGSGTRLTVV.

As regards this clonotype: One junction end does not reproduce the germline sequence, and a read error may be involved. The genes are TRBV28 and TRBJ1-2; 9 positions agree with TRBD1. This CDR3 has 15 residues. Per the germline V gene, CDR1 is MDHEN and CDR2 is SYDVKM. CDR3 sequence (DNA): TGTGCCAGCAGCTTATCACCGGGACAGGGTTTTGGCTGCACCTTC. The encoded protein is CASSLSPGQGFGCTF.

This clonotype was recorded a few times. One end of the junction does not line up with germline, which may come from a read error. The chain is built from TRBV7-8 and TRBJ2-7; D possibly matches TRBD1 or TRBD2 (5 bases each). The CDR3 extends over 14 amino acids. Germline V lookup: CDR1 SGHVS, CDR2 FQNEAQ. This chain's CDR3 is CASRLGTGSYEQYF. The CDR3 DNA is TGTGCCAGCAGATTAGGGACGGGCTCCTACGAGCAGTACTTC.

With respect to this clonotype: Since a much larger clone is just one base distant, this may be a read error. The genes are TRBV6-1 and TRBJ2-7; TRBD1 aligns across 9 bases. This CDR3 has 15 amino acids. Looked up from germline, CDR1 is MNHNS and CDR2 is SASEGT. The CDR3 here is CATSVGPGQGYEQYF. CDR3 in DNA: TGTGCCACCAGTGTAGGGCCGGGACAGGGCTACGAGCAGTACTTC.

V usage is TRBV6-6 and J usage is TRBJ2-2, with unresolved D. CDR3 length: 16 amino acids. Germline CDR1 MNHNY, CDR2 SVGAGI (reference sequence). The germline V and J ends were trimmed by 0 bases and 1 base, with 9 bases remaining between them. The CDR3 region has the DNA TGTGCCAGCAGTTACTCGGCTACCATGAACACCGGGGAGCTGTTTTTT. Translated, it gives CASSYSATMNTGELFF.

There are many counts of this clonotype. The chain employs TRBV7-9 and TRBJ2-3, with 7 positions matching TRBD1. Trimming at V came to 5 bases and at J to 2 bases, leaving 7 bases not matched to a gene. This CDR3 has 15 residues. Germline assignment: CDR1 SEHNR and CDR2 FQNEAQ (reference sequence). CDR3 sequence reads: CASSPRDRITDTQYF. The CDR3 coding sequence is TGTGCCAGCAGCCCCCGGGACAGAATCACAGATACGCAGTATTTT.

CDR3 nucleotide sequence: TGTGCGAGCAGGCAGACTGGCGAGCAGTACGTC. Residues: CASRQTGEQYV. The gene calls are TRBV11-2 and TRBJ2-7; D is undetermined. CDR3 size: 11 residues. Germline values: CDR1 SGHAT, CDR2 FQNNGV.

Comments on this clonotype: A read error is possible here, since a much larger clone lies one base away. The conserved phenylalanine or tryptophan normally closing the CDR3 is absent here, so this likely arose from a read error. The chain is built from TRBV5-1 and TRBJ2-3; 11 bases are a match to TRBD2. The CDR3 is 15 residues long. V gave up 4 bases and J gave up 6 bases; unmatched junction bases: 7. CDR1 SGHRS and CDR2 YFSETQ come from the germline V gene. CDR3 loop: CASSPTSGIIDTQYY. CDR3 bases: TGCGCCAGCAGCCCGACTAGCGGGATCATCGATACGCAGTATTAT.

A note on this clonotype: Here the CDR3 omits its conserved ending phenylalanine or tryptophan, so a read error is the likely source. The chain recombines TRBV11-3 with TRBJ1-6; no clear D gene. The CDR3 contains 15 residues. Germline assignment: CDR1 SGHNT and CDR2 YENEEA. CDR3 coding DNA: TGTACCAGCAGCGGACCCCCGGCCTCTAATTCACCCCTCCACATT. This gives the protein CTSSGPPASNSPLHI.

Many counts were recorded for this clonotype. This chain connects TRBV6-2 or TRBV6-3 to TRBJ2-5; D is undetermined. Germline lookup yields CDR1 MNHEY and CDR2 SVGEGT. The CDR3 contains 12 residues. V lost 6 bases, J lost 5 bases, and 10 bases lay in between. CDR3 region: CASSDPRETQYF. The DNA of the CDR3 is TGTGCCAGCAGCGACCCCCGGGAGACCCAGTACTTC.

V usage is TRBV13 and J usage is TRBJ2-4, with D possibly being TRBD1 (6 bases). The CDR3 contains 14 residues. V lost 5 bases and J lost 4, with 12 bases in between. Germline CDR1 is PRHDT and CDR2 is FYEKMQ (reference sequence). The CDR3 region has the DNA TGTGCCAGCAGCCCCAGGGACATTAAAAACATTCAGTACTTC. It encodes CASSPRDIKNIQYF.

For this clonotype: Germline and junction disagree at one end, which may indicate a read error. The V gene is TRBV11-2, the J gene TRBJ2-7; D remains ambiguous. The germline CDR1 and CDR2 sequences are SGHAT and FQNNGV. The CDR3 extends over 14 amino acids. The CDR3 loop reads CASSLATSSYEHYF. As DNA, the CDR3 is TGTGCCAGCAGCTTAGCTACAAGCTCCTACGAGCACTACTTC.

This clonotype was seen just once. A single base separates this from a much larger clone, so it may be a read error. The gene calls are TRBV10-1 and TRBJ2-1; D not certain. Germline CDR1 reads WNHNN; CDR2 reads SYGVQD (reference sequence). The V and J ends lost 3 bases and 6 bases respectively, with 18 bases between them. This CDR3 is 16 amino acids long. The CDR3 DNA follows: TGCGCCAGCAGTGATAGGAAAAGCACCCTGGGCAATGAGCAGTTCTTC. Translated: CASSDRKSTLGNEQFF.

The chain employs TRBV11-2 and TRBJ2-5; D is possibly TRBD1 (6 bases). Trimming removed 5 bases at V and 5 bases at J, with 18 bases between. The V gene's germline CDR1 is SGHAT and CDR2 FQNNGV. This CDR3 is 15 amino acids long. This chain's CDR3 is CASSLGQGPHETQYF. The CDR3 DNA reads as TGTGCCAGCAGCCTAGGTCAGGGGCCCCACGAGACCCAGTACTTC.

The chain carries TRBV5-8 and TRBJ2-2, with D perhaps TRBD2 (5 bases). The ends were cut back, 0 bases at V and 6 bases at J, with 18 bases in the middle. This CDR3 comprises 17 residues. Germline V gene lookup returns CDR1 SGHTS and CDR2 YDEGEE. This CDR3 reads CASSLVVAKPNPGELFF. CDR3 nucleotides: TGTGCCAGCAGCTTGGTAGTAGCGAAACCTAACCCCGGGGAGCTGTTTTTT.

A word on this clonotype: A much larger clone lies one base from this, so it may be a read error. The V call is TRBV5-5, the J call TRBJ2-3; no firm D call. The V gene lost 1 base and the J gene lost 0 bases, with 6 bases spanning the gap. Germline CDR1 and CDR2: SGHKS and YYEKEE (reference sequence). The CDR3 covers 14 residues. CDR3 nucleotide sequence: TGTGCCAGCAGCTTGTCTCAGAGCACAGATACGCAGTATTTT. Encoded protein: CASSLSQSTDTQYF.

The J gene is TRBJ2-1, the V gene TRBV7-8; 9 bases agree with TRBD2. The germline V gene has CDR1 SGHVS and CDR2 FQNEAQ. The V and J ends lost 3 bases and 4 bases, in that order; junction bases with no gene match: 10. The CDR3 spans 17 residues. Written as DNA, the CDR3 is TGTGCCAGCAGCTTCCTGGGGGCGGGAGGGCTATACAATGAGCAGTTCTTC. Translating gives CASSFLGAGGLYNEQFF.

As regards this clonotype: Relative to the germline gene, one junction end is altered; a read error may explain this. This sequence joins TRBV11-3 and TRBJ2-6, with D maybe TRBD1 (5 bases). Germline V gene data show CDR1 as SGHNT and CDR2 as YENEEA. This CDR3 is 16 amino acids long. Here the CDR3 reads CASSFRGSAGASVLTF. In nucleotides, the CDR3 is TGTGCCAGCAGCTTCCGTGGGTCGGCTGGGGCCAGCGTCCTGACTTTC.

This clonotype was observed at least ten times. J is TRBJ2-5 and V is TRBV11-2, with 7 bases matching TRBD2. The trim removed 5 bases at V and 2 bases at J, leaving 5 bases unmatched. The CDR3 length is 14 residues. CDR1 SGHAT and CDR2 FQNNGV come from the germline V gene. CDR3 loop: CASSPSGTQETQYF. The CDR3 nucleotides are TGTGCCAGCAGCCCAAGCGGGACTCAAGAGACCCAGTACTTC.